The 20 T cell receptor beta chains reported below all come from one sample, sequenced in a study of blood T cell repertoires in COVID-19. Some clones are missing from TCRdb's copy, which holds only in-frame ones; the method was immunoSEQ multiplex PCR. Altogether around 250,000 clones are present, over 70% being singletons, with the ten largest covering around 5.4%. The specimen sequenced was peripheral blood. Every receptor here comes from a man older than 75 with acute or convalescent COVID-19.

Written as DNA, the CDR3 is TGTGCCAGCAGCTTACTCCGGGACAGGGTGAGGGATACGCAGTATTTT. Translation gives CASSLLRDRVRDTQYF. The rearrangement uses TRBV13 and TRBJ2-3; 9 positions match TRBD1. The germline V gene encodes CDR1 PRHDT and CDR2 FYEKMQ (reference sequence). The CDR3 spans 16 residues. V trimming: 2 bases; J trimming: 6 bases; junction bases outside the gene matches: 9. Full variable domain (missing parts from reference TRBV13 and TRBJ2-3): AAGVIQSPRHLIKEKRETATLKCYPIPRHDTVYWYQQGPGQDPQFLISFYEKMQSDKGSIPDRFSAQQFSDYHSELNMSSLELGDSALYFCASSLLRDRVRDTQYFGPGTRLTVL.

This rearrangement joins TRBV5-4 to TRBJ2-7; 8 bases are shared with TRBD1. CDR3 length equals 14 residues. Germline assignment: CDR1 SGHNT and CDR2 YYREEE (reference sequence). J gave up 5 bases and V 3 bases, and 7 bases lay outside the gene matches. The CDR3 DNA is TGTGCCAGCAGCTCCAAGCAGGGGGCCGACGAGCAGTACTTC. Its translation: CASSSKQGADEQYF.

The chain combines TRBV23-1 with TRBJ2-2; tentative D call: TRBD1 (5 bases). TRBV23-1 is assigned to the ORF class and has an uncertain function. V was trimmed by 2 bases and J by 2 bases, leaving 15 bases between them. This CDR3 spans 17 amino acids. The CDR3 DNA reads as TGCGCCAGCAGTCAACCTCTACAGGCACTAAACACCGGGGAGCTGTTTTTT. This sequence encodes CASSQPLQALNTGELFF.

The DNA for the CDR3 is TGTGCCAGCAGCCATGGAGGGACTGAAGCTTTCTTT. It specifies CASSHGGTEAFF. The V call is TRBV3-1 (or the pseudogene TRBV3-2), the J call TRBJ1-1; the D is unclear. The CDR3 contains 12 residues. Trimming took 3 bases from V and 5 from J, leaving 7 bases between them. Germline-derived CDR1 and CDR2 are LGHDT and YNNKEL (reference sequence).

CDR3 residues: CASSFSRSNQPQHF. As DNA, the CDR3 is TGTGCCAGCAGTTTCAGCAGGAGCAATCAGCCCCAGCATTTT. The chain couples TRBV27 to TRBJ1-5; D unresolved. Germline V gene lookup returns CDR1 MNHEY and CDR2 SMNVEV (reference sequence). The CDR3 runs 14 residues. With 3 bases removed from V and 1 base from J, the gap between germline ends came to 7 bases.

The chain has TRBV6-5 and TRBJ1-1; possibly TRBD1 for D (5 bases). The germline gives CDR1 MNHEY, CDR2 SVGAGI. V was pared by 2 bases and J by 7 bases, with 11 bases between. CDR3 length: 13 residues. The CDR3 DNA reads as TGTGCCAGCAGTTACACCCGGGGGAATGAAGCTTTCTTT. This sequence encodes CASSYTRGNEAFF.

The CDR3 protein is CASSIEGGSIQYF. Here the CDR3 DNA reads TGTGCCAGTAGTATCGAGGGTGGAAGCATTCAGTACTTC. The chain employs TRBV19 and TRBJ2-4; D might be TRBD2 (5 bases). Germline CDR1 reads LNHDA; CDR2 reads SQIVND (reference sequence). Trimming stripped 3 bases from V and 9 bases from J, with 12 bases between. This CDR3 is built from 13 residues.

This clone was seen only once. J is TRBJ1-2 and V is TRBV30, with D hard to call. Trimming took 1 base from V and 6 from J, leaving 6 bases between them. The CDR3 is made up of 11 amino acids. Per germline, CDR1 GTSNPN and CDR2 SVGIG (reference sequence). The CDR3 region is CAWSGQDGYTF. DNA of the CDR3: TGTGCCTGGAGTGGGCAGGATGGCTACACCTTC. Variable domain in full (rest from reference TRBV30 and TRBJ1-2): SQTIHQWPATLVQPVGSPLSLECTVEGTSNPNLYWYRQAAGRGLQLLFYSVGIGQISSEVPQNLSASRPQDRQFILSSKKLLLSDSGFYLCAWSGQDGYTFGSGTRLTVV.

The chain carries TRBV19 and TRBJ2-5; 10 positions match TRBD2. With V trimmed by 3 bases and J by 5 bases, 3 bases remained unmatched. Germline CDR1 reads LNHDA; CDR2 reads SQIVND (reference sequence). The CDR3 is 14 amino acids. The CDR3 coding sequence is TGTGCCAGTAGTATTAGCGGGAGGTGGGAGACCCAGTACTTC. It encodes CASSISGRWETQYF.

The rearrangement links TRBV6-5 to TRBJ2-7; D is perhaps TRBD2 (6 bases). The V end lost 6 bases, the J end lost 2 bases, and 11 bases lay between the germline ends. Germline V gene sequence: CDR1 MNHEY, CDR2 SVGAGI. This CDR3 spans 13 amino acids. The CDR3 nucleotides read TGTGCCAGCAGGGGGGGACTGCCCTACGAGCAGTACTTC. It specifies CASRGGLPYEQYF.

This chain joins TRBV3-1 (or the pseudogene TRBV3-2) and TRBJ1-3, with D unclear. Germline assignment: CDR1 LGHDT and CDR2 YNNKEL (reference sequence). The V gene lost 1 base and the J gene lost 2 bases, with 9 bases spanning the gap. The CDR3 has 15 amino acids. The CDR3 here is CASSQATVPGNTIYF. The CDR3 nucleotides read TGTGCCAGCAGCCAAGCAACAGTTCCTGGAAACACCATATATTTT.

This chain links TRBV13 with TRBJ2-3; 12 bases map to TRBD2. The CDR3 runs 15 residues. Germline CDR1 PRHDT, CDR2 FYEKMQ (reference sequence). V lost 3 bases to trimming and J lost 8 bases; unmatched junction nucleotides: 6. The CDR3: CASSLTSGGWGTQYF. DNA for the CDR3: TGTGCCAGCAGCTTGACTAGCGGGGGATGGGGTACGCAGTATTTT.

This rearrangement joins TRBV5-1 to TRBJ2-1; possibly TRBD1 for D (6 bases). Trimming took off 4 bases at V and 0 bases at J, with 11 bases between the two ends. Germline V gene data show CDR1 as SGHRS and CDR2 as YFSETQ. This CDR3 comprises 15 residues. CDR3 residues: CASSLRTDSYNEQFF. CDR3 sequence (DNA): TGCGCCAGCAGCCTCCGGACAGACTCCTACAATGAGCAGTTCTTC.

This clone was counted between two and nine times. The CDR3 loop reads CSASDRDRDVADTQYF. CDR3 coding DNA: TGCAGTGCTAGTGACCGGGACAGGGATGTCGCGGATACGCAGTATTTT. V and J are TRBV20-1 and TRBJ2-3; 9 bases fit TRBD1. Per germline, CDR1 DFQATT and CDR2 SNEGSKA (reference sequence). CDR3 length equals 16 residues. Trimming removed 3 bases from V and 6 bases from J; junction bases left unmatched: 13.

Of note for this clone: Distinct nucleotide sequences in the sample also encode this CDR3. The chain has TRBV18 and TRBJ1-2; TRBD1 is a possible D gene (5 bases). The germline V gene encodes CDR1 KGHSH and CDR2 LQKENI. The CDR3 sequence is 13 residues long. Trimming took off 3 bases at V and 1 base at J, with 6 bases between the two ends. The CDR3 nucleotides read TGTGCCAGCTCACCGACAGATAACTATGGCTACACCTTC. It translates to CASSPTDNYGYTF.

The V call is TRBV19, the J call TRBJ2-5; a possible D gene is TRBD2 (5 bases). The CDR3 contains 16 residues. Trimming took 1 base from V and 2 from J, leaving 14 bases between them. Germline V CDR1 and CDR2: LNHDA, SQIVND (reference sequence). The chain's CDR3 is CASSIVAWTEQETQYF. The CDR3, as DNA: TGTGCCAGTAGTATAGTGGCTTGGACTGAACAAGAGACCCAGTACTTC.

The sample holds a few counts of this clone. This sequence joins TRBV29-1 and TRBJ2-3; TRBD1 matches at 10 bases. This CDR3 spans 15 amino acids. Germline V gene data show CDR1 as SQVTM and CDR2 as ANQGSEA. Trimming at V came to 7 bases and at J to 1 base, leaving 8 bases not matched to a gene. CDR3 amino acids: CSAQAGTGGTDTQYF. The DNA for the CDR3 is TGCAGCGCCCAGGCCGGGACAGGGGGCACAGATACGCAGTATTTT.

The V gene is TRBV5-1, the J gene TRBJ2-5; tentative D call: TRBD1 (5 bases). Deletions cut 1 base from V and 0 bases from J, with 7 bases between. The CDR3 length is 14 residues. Germline V lookup: CDR1 SGHRS, CDR2 YFSETQ. The CDR3 DNA is TGCGCCAGCAGCTTGTTGGACAACCAAGAGACCCAGTACTTC. It is translated as CASSLLDNQETQYF. Drawing the rest from reference TRBV5-1 and TRBJ2-5, the complete variable domain is KAGVTQTPRYLIKTRGQQVTLSCSPISGHRSVSWYQQTPGQGLQFLFEYFSETQRNKGNFPGRFSGRQFSNSRSEMNVSTLELGDSALYLCASSLLDNQETQYFGPGTRLLVL.

The chain is built from TRBV3-1 (or the pseudogene TRBV3-2) and TRBJ1-5; D is ambiguous. The CDR3 is 14 residues long. Germline V lookup: CDR1 LGHDT, CDR2 YNNKEL (reference sequence). Deletions cut 7 bases from V and 4 bases from J, with 14 bases between. As DNA, the CDR3 is TGTGCCAGCACCCACCCCGAGGGTAATCAGCCCCAGCATTTT. Its protein is CASTHPEGNQPQHF.

The chain couples TRBV6-6 to TRBJ2-7, with a tentative D call TRBD2 (5 bases). Trimming left V 4 bases short and J 0 bases short, with 10 bases between. CDR3 length: 14 amino acids. Germline CDR1 and CDR2: MNHNY and SVGAGI (reference sequence). CDR3 amino acids: CASSSRADSYEQYF. The CDR3 DNA reads as TGTGCCAGCAGTTCTAGAGCGGACTCCTACGAGCAGTACTTC.